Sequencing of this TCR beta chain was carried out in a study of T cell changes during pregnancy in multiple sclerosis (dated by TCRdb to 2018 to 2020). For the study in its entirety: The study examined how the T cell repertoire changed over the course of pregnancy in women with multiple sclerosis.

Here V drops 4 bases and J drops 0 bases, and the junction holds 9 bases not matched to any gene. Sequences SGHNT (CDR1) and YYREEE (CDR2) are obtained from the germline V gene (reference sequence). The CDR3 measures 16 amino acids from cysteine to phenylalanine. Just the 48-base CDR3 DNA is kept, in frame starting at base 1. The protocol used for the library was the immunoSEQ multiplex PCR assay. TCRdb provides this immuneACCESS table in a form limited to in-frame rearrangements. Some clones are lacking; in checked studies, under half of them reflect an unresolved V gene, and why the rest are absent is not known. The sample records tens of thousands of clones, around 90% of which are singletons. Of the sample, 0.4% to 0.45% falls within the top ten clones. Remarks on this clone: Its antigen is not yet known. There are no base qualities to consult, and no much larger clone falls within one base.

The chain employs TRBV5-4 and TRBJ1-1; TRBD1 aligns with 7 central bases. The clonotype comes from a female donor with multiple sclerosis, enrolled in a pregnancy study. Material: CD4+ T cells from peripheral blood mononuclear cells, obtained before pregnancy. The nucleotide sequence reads TGTGCCAGCAGCCCCGGGACAGAGCAAATGAACACTGAAGCTTTCTTT. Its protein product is CASSPGTEQMNTEAFF.